These 21 T cell receptor beta chains came from one sample sequenced in a study of response to subunit inactivated influenza vaccine. TCRdb used MiXCR to reprocess the RT-PCR reads, holding one entry per CDR3 protein. The sample consists of hundreds of thousands of distinct CDR3 sequences, about 18% of them appearing once. Material: PBMCs from blood, obtained roughly 5 days after vaccination. The receptors come from a man over 45 who received an inactivated influenza vaccine.

This clonotype has only a few counts. The CDR3 region is CASSRGLLTEQYF. In nucleotides, the CDR3 is TGTGCCAGCAGTAGGGGACTCCTTACCGAGCAGTACTTC. The rearrangement links TRBV12-3 or TRBV12-4 to TRBJ2-7; possibly TRBD2 for D (6 bases). The CDR3 is made up of 13 amino acids. Trimming left V 5 bases short and J 6 bases short, with 14 bases between.

V gene TRBV12-3 or TRBV12-4 combines with J gene TRBJ1-1, with D unclear. The V and J ends lost 6 bases and 1 base respectively, with 9 bases between them. CDR3 length: 13 residues. CDR3 nucleotide sequence: TGTGCCAGCAGAGACCACACGAACACTGAAGCTTTCTTT. Its translation is CASRDHTNTEAFF.

This clonotype was seen a few times. This chain links TRBV28 with TRBJ2-1; 8 nucleotides agree with TRBD1. Germline CDR1 reads MDHEN; CDR2 reads SYDVKM. The CDR3 totals 15 residues. Trimming took 4 bases from V and 4 from J; bases not matched to a gene: 6. The CDR3 is CASSSARTGYNEQFF. The CDR3 region has the DNA TGTGCCAGCAGTTCGGCCCGGACAGGGTACAATGAGCAGTTCTTC.

The chain combines TRBV27 with TRBJ2-7; 7 bases map to TRBD2. The CDR3 extends over 17 amino acids. The junction had 17 bases not matched to a gene; V was cut back by 6 bases and J by 3 bases. Germline lookup yields CDR1 MNHEY and CDR2 SMNVEV (reference sequence). As DNA, the CDR3 is TGTGCCAGCAGCCAAAGGGGAGGGTTTCACTTCCTCTACGAGCAGTACTTC. This encodes CASSQRGGFHFLYEQYF.

The chain recombines TRBV10-3 with TRBJ2-1; 7 nucleotides agree with TRBD2. V shed 6 bases and J 9 bases; nucleotides not matched to a gene: 8. There are 13 residues in the CDR3. Germline CDR1 is ENHRY and CDR2 is SYGVKD. As DNA, the CDR3 is TGTGCCATCAGAAAACGGGAGGTCGGTGAGCAGTTCTTC. Translation: CAIRKREVGEQFF.

Ten or more counts support this clonotype. The rearrangement uses TRBV15 and TRBJ1-2; D unclear. Per the germline V gene, CDR1 is LNHNV and CDR2 is YYDKDF (reference sequence). Between the trimmed V and J ends, which lost 4 bases and 0 bases, there was a span of 6 bases. There are 13 residues in the CDR3. The CDR3 loop reads CATSIQTNYGYTF. As DNA, the CDR3 is TGTGCCACCAGCATCCAGACTAACTATGGCTACACCTTC.

The rearrangement links TRBV7-8 to TRBJ2-7; possibly TRBD2 for D (7 bases). In germline, CDR1 is SGHVS, CDR2 FQNEAQ. The CDR3 totals 15 residues. The V and J ends lost 5 bases and 3 bases respectively, with 17 bases between them. This CDR3 is CASSRRGGEGYEQYF. CDR3 nucleotides: TGTGCCAGCAGCCGAAGGGGGGGAGAAGGCTACGAGCAGTACTTC.

The chain is built from TRBV5-8 and TRBJ2-2; the D gene is possibly TRBD2 (5 bases). Trimming took off 0 bases at V and 0 bases at J, with 12 bases between the two ends. The CDR3 sequence is 17 residues long. The germline V gene encodes CDR1 SGHTS and CDR2 YDEGEE. The CDR3 reads CASSLAFRRTNTGELFF. CDR3 nucleotides: TGTGCCAGCAGCTTGGCATTCCGGAGGACGAACACCGGGGAGCTGTTTTTT.

This sequence joins TRBV6-5 and TRBJ2-3, with D perhaps given as TRBD1 or TRBD2 (5 bases each). V lost 0 bases to trimming and J lost 4 bases, with 11 bases between them. This CDR3 is built from 15 residues. Germline CDR1 reads MNHEY; CDR2 reads SVGAGI. The CDR3 nucleotides read TGTGCCAGCAGTTACTCGAGGGGTATGGCAGATACGCAGTATTTT. As protein: CASSYSRGMADTQYF.

This clonotype was observed many times. The chain joins TRBV24-1 to TRBJ2-1; possible D gene TRBD2, 7 bases. The germline V gene has CDR1 KGHDR and CDR2 SFDVKD. The V gene lost 2 bases and the J gene lost 2 bases, with 18 bases spanning the gap. The CDR3 has 18 residues. Written as DNA, the CDR3 is TGTGCCACCAGTGATTCCGGAGGGGGGGGGGCTACCTACAATGAGCAGTTCTTC. Protein product: CATSDSGGGGATYNEQFF.

The rearrangement links TRBV10-3 to TRBJ2-7; D gene uncertain. V lost 4 bases to trimming and J lost 0 bases, with 16 bases between them. This CDR3 is 16 amino acids long. The germline V gene has CDR1 ENHRY and CDR2 SYGVKD. The CDR3 sequence is CAISGPPTASSYEQYF. The CDR3 DNA is TGTGCCATCAGTGGTCCCCCGACCGCTAGCTCCTACGAGCAGTACTTC.

V usage is TRBV11-1 and J usage is TRBJ2-2, with D perhaps TRBD2 (6 bases). The CDR3 runs 15 residues. Germline lookup yields CDR1 SGHAT and CDR2 FQDESV (reference sequence). V lost 8 bases to trimming and J lost 1 base, with 14 bases between them. In nucleotides, the CDR3 is TGTGCCAGCCGTGCGGGGCTCCAGAACACCGGGGAGCTGTTTTTT. This gives the protein CASRAGLQNTGELFF.

This sequence joins TRBV30 and TRBJ2-2, with TRBD1 as a possible D gene (7 bases). Trimming removed 3 bases from V and 4 bases from J, with 12 bases in between. The V gene's germline CDR1 is GTSNPN and CDR2 SVGIG (reference sequence). The CDR3 loop spans 14 amino acids. CDR3 sequence reads: CAWSRQGGTGELFF. DNA for the CDR3: TGTGCCTGGAGCAGACAGGGAGGCACCGGGGAGCTGTTTTTT.

This clonotype was picked up a small number of times. The genes are TRBV20-1 and TRBJ2-5; D may match TRBD1 or TRBD2 (6 bases each). Trimming removed 6 bases from V and 1 base from J, with 15 bases in between. Germline lookup yields CDR1 DFQATT and CDR2 SNEGSKA (reference sequence). The CDR3 is 14 residues long. CDR3 sequence reads: CSAEGGPIQETQYF. In nucleotides, the CDR3 is TGCAGTGCGGAAGGGGGGCCTATCCAAGAGACCCAGTACTTC.

This clonotype appeared a few times. V is TRBV3-1 and J is TRBJ1-2; no clear D gene. The CDR3 covers 15 residues. Germline CDR1 and CDR2: LGHDT and YNNKEL (reference sequence). Trimming cost V 1 base and J 2 bases, with 11 bases left between them. The CDR3 DNA reads TGTGCCAGCAGCCAAGTGTGGAGAGGAAACTATGGCTACACCTTC. It specifies CASSQVWRGNYGYTF.

For this clonotype: This may come from a read error, since a much larger clone is one base off. The rearrangement uses TRBV5-1 and TRBJ2-7, with D uncertain. This CDR3 has 14 amino acids. From germline, CDR1 is SGHRS and CDR2 YFSETQ. The V and J ends lost 4 bases and 0 bases respectively, with 11 bases between them. The CDR3 DNA is TGCGCCAGCAGCATGGCCGCGGACTCCTACGAGCAGTACTTC. Its translation is CASSMAADSYEQYF.

J is TRBJ2-4 and V is TRBV18; D possibly corresponds to TRBD1 (6 bases). CDR3 length: 15 amino acids. Germline V lookup: CDR1 KGHSH, CDR2 LQKENI. The ends were cut back, 0 bases at V and 8 bases at J, with 14 bases in the middle. DNA of the CDR3: TGTGCCAGCTCACCACCGGGCGGACAGAGGGACATTCAGTACTTC. Its translation: CASSPPGGQRDIQYF.

The chain uses TRBV11-2 and TRBJ1-1; 8 nucleotides match TRBD1. The V and J ends lost 5 bases and 1 base, in that order; junction bases with no gene match: 12. This CDR3 contains 17 residues. Germline loops: CDR1 SGHAT, CDR2 FQNNGV. CDR3 protein: CASSPQTIDRGNTEAFF. The CDR3 nucleotides are TGTGCCAGCAGCCCACAAACCATAGACAGGGGGAACACTGAAGCTTTCTTT.

This clonotype was seen ten or more times. This chain connects TRBV29-1 to TRBJ1-5; D unclear. Germline V gene data show CDR1 as SQVTM and CDR2 as ANQGSEA. There are 13 residues in the CDR3. With 1 base removed from V and 0 bases from J, the gap between germline ends came to 4 bases. CDR3 loop: CSVEVNSNQPQHF. CDR3 DNA: TGCAGCGTTGAAGTAAATAGCAATCAGCCCCAGCATTTT.

This clonotype was seen more than once but under ten times. This sequence joins TRBV20-1 and TRBJ2-7; D is possibly TRBD2 (5 bases). In germline, CDR1 is DFQATT, CDR2 SNEGSKA (reference sequence). Trimming stripped 1 base from V and 5 bases from J, with 15 bases between. The CDR3 has 14 residues. The CDR3 protein is CSARAASLSNEQYF. CDR3 DNA: TGCAGTGCTAGAGCGGCTAGCCTATCCAACGAGCAGTACTTC.

The CDR3 reads CAISLTGLEAEAFF. In DNA, the CDR3 is TGTGCCATCAGTTTAACGGGACTCGAGGCTGAAGCTTTCTTT. The chain combines TRBV10-3 with TRBJ1-1; D perhaps matches TRBD1 (5 bases). Germline lookup yields CDR1 ENHRY and CDR2 SYGVKD. This CDR3 comprises 14 residues. V dropped 5 bases and J dropped 6 bases, with 16 bases sitting between them.